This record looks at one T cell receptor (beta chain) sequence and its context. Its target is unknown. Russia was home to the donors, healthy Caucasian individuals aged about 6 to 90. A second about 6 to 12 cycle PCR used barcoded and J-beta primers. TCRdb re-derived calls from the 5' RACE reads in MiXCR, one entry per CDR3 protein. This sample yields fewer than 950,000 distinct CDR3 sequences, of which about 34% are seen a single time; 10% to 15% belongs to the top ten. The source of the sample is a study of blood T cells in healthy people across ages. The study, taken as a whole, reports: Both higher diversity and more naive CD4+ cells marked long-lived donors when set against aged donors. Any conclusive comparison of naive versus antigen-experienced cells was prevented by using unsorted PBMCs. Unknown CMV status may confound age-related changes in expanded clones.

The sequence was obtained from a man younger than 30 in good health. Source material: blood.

The CDR3 region has the DNA TGTGCCAGCAGCTTACCTACCTCGGCGGGTGGCTACACCTTC. It is translated as CASSLPTSAGGYTF. The J gene is TRBJ1-2, the V gene TRBV7-2, with unresolved D. Looked up from germline, CDR1 is SGHTA and CDR2 is FQGNSA. The CDR3 runs to 14 residues. V lost 2 bases to trimming and J lost 7 bases, with 14 bases between them.